This is a list of T cell receptor beta chains from one sample in a study of T cell responses to AZD1222 COVID-19 vaccine. Assay used: immunoSEQ multiplex PCR; TCRdb lists only in-frame clones, some missing. The sample holds roughly 190,000 clones, roughly nine tenths seen once. The input for sequencing was peripheral blood, taken 28 days after the second AZD1222 dose. These receptors all stem from an adult who received the AZD1222 COVID-19 vaccine. Both conserved end residues are part of each CDR3. D genes are given only for firm matches. Clone sizes are given selectively: once, few, many, or a class where the clone is expanded.

v_call: TRBV5-1; j_call: TRBJ1-4; clone_size: once; d_call: .; cdr3_nt: TGCGCCAGCAGCTTGGCCCCAACAGCAACTAATGAAAAACTGTTTTTT; cdr3_aa: CASSLAPTATNEKLFF
v_call: TRBV6-5; j_call: TRBJ2-5; clone_size: .; d_call: .; cdr3_nt: TGTGCCAGCAGTTACCAACTCGGCGAGACCCAGTACTTC; cdr3_aa: CASSYQLGETQYF
v_call: TRBV14; j_call: TRBJ2-7; clone_size: .; d_call: TRBD2; cdr3_nt: TGTGCCAGCAGCCAAGATTCGGGTTGGACTAGTAGATACGAGCAGTACTTC; cdr3_aa: CASSQDSGWTSRYEQYF
v_call: TRBV18; j_call: TRBJ1-1; clone_size: once; d_call: TRBD1; cdr3_nt: TGTGCCAGCTCACCAAATACAGGGGCGAACACTGAAGCTTTCTTT; cdr3_aa: CASSPNTGANTEAFF
v_call: TRBV6-5; j_call: TRBJ2-1; clone_size: .; d_call: .; cdr3_nt: TGTGCCAGCAGTTATCGGGGTCCCCTTACTGAGCAGTTCTTC; cdr3_aa: CASSYRGPLTEQFF
v_call: TRBV7-2; j_call: TRBJ1-5; clone_size: .; d_call: TRBD1; cdr3_nt: TGTGCCAGCAGCTCGACAGGGTCTAATCAGCCCCAGCATTTT; cdr3_aa: CASSSTGSNQPQHF
v_call: TRBV5-1; j_call: TRBJ2-1; clone_size: .; d_call: TRBD2; cdr3_nt: TGCGCCAGCAGCCCCACGGGAGCGGGAGGTGACAATGAGCAGTTCTTC; cdr3_aa: CASSPTGAGGDNEQFF
v_call: TRBV6-5; j_call: TRBJ1-1; clone_size: once; d_call: .; cdr3_nt: TGTGCCAGCAGTCGTCCCCGGGACCCGAACACTGAAGCTTTCTTT; cdr3_aa: CASSRPRDPNTEAFF
v_call: TRBV7-9; j_call: TRBJ2-5; clone_size: .; d_call: .; cdr3_nt: TGTGCCAGCAGTAACTCCGGGCGCCAAGAGACCCAGTACTTC; cdr3_aa: CASSNSGRQETQYF
v_call: TRBV28; j_call: TRBJ1-2; clone_size: .; d_call: TRBD1; cdr3_nt: TGTGCCAGCAGCAACATCGAGGGGGCTGGCTATGGCTACACCTTC; cdr3_aa: CASSNIEGAGYGYTF
v_call: TRBV7-3; j_call: TRBJ2-1; clone_size: .; d_call: .; cdr3_nt: TGTGCCAGCAGCTTCGGAGGTCTTTCCTACAATGAGCAGTTCTTC; cdr3_aa: CASSFGGLSYNEQFF
v_call: TRBV7-9; j_call: TRBJ1-1; clone_size: once; d_call: .; cdr3_nt: TGTGCCAGCAGTCCGGGCCCAGGCACTGAAGCTTTCTTT; cdr3_aa: CASSPGPGTEAFF
v_call: TRBV4-2; j_call: TRBJ2-3; clone_size: .; d_call: TRBD1; cdr3_nt: TGTGCCAGCAGCCTAGGGGGACAGGCTACAGATACGCAGTATTTT; cdr3_aa: CASSLGGQATDTQYF
v_call: TRBV5-6; j_call: TRBJ1-1; clone_size: .; d_call: TRBD1; cdr3_nt: TGTGCCAGCAGCTCCGGGACAGGGAGGGGAGCTTTCTTT; cdr3_aa: CASSSGTGRGAFF
v_call: TRBV6-5; j_call: TRBJ1-5; clone_size: .; d_call: TRBD1; cdr3_nt: TGTGCCAGCAGTCGACAGGGGGCGAGGCAGCCCCAGCATTTT; cdr3_aa: CASSRQGARQPQHF
v_call: TRBV29-1; j_call: TRBJ1-1; clone_size: once; d_call: TRBD1; cdr3_nt: TGCAGCGTTGAGCGACAGGGACTGACAGCTTTCTTT; cdr3_aa: CSVERQGLTAFF
v_call: TRBV18; j_call: TRBJ2-2; clone_size: .; d_call: .; cdr3_nt: TGTGCCAGCTCACGGTTCGTGGCAGACAACACCGGGGAGCTGTTTTTT; cdr3_aa: CASSRFVADNTGELFF
v_call: TRBV30; j_call: TRBJ2-5; clone_size: .; d_call: .; cdr3_nt: TGTGCCTGGAGTGTAGGAGGTTCTCAAGAGACCCAGTACTTC; cdr3_aa: CAWSVGGSQETQYF
v_call: TRBV19; j_call: TRBJ2-5; clone_size: .; d_call: TRBD2; cdr3_nt: TGTGCCAGTGACGGGGGGGAAGGAACCCAGTACTTC; cdr3_aa: CASDGGEGTQYF
v_call: TRBV7-9; j_call: TRBJ1-2; clone_size: .; d_call: TRBD1; cdr3_nt: TGTGCCAGCAGCCAGGGGACAGGGAACTATGGCTACACCTTC; cdr3_aa: CASSQGTGNYGYTF
v_call: TRBV19; j_call: TRBJ1-6; clone_size: .; d_call: .; cdr3_nt: TGTGCCAGTATCCCGATCGCAGGTTATAATTCACCCCTCCACTTT; cdr3_aa: CASIPIAGYNSPLHF
v_call: TRBV2; j_call: TRBJ1-6; clone_size: .; d_call: .; cdr3_nt: TGTGCCAGCAGTGAAGCGGTATGGGAGGGTTCACCCCTCCACTTT; cdr3_aa: CASSEAVWEGSPLHF
v_call: TRBV19; j_call: TRBJ2-7; clone_size: .; d_call: TRBD1; cdr3_nt: TGTGCCAGTAGTGCGGGACAGGGCTCCTACGAGCAGTACTTC; cdr3_aa: CASSAGQGSYEQYF
v_call: TRBV7-9; j_call: TRBJ1-3; clone_size: few; d_call: .; cdr3_nt: TGTGCCAGCAGGCAACAGGGCCGCACTGGAAACACCATATATTTT; cdr3_aa: CASRQQGRTGNTIYF
v_call: TRBV6-2/TRBV6-3; j_call: TRBJ2-4; clone_size: .; d_call: .; cdr3_nt: TGTGCCAGCAGCCCGGGACATTCAACGGGAGCCAAAAACATTCAGTACTTC; cdr3_aa: CASSPGHSTGAKNIQYF
v_call: TRBV3-1/TRBV3-2; j_call: TRBJ2-3; clone_size: .; d_call: .; cdr3_nt: TGTGCCAGCAGCCCCACCGGGGCCACAGATACGCAGTATTTT; cdr3_aa: CASSPTGATDTQYF
v_call: TRBV6-1; j_call: TRBJ2-7; clone_size: few; d_call: .; cdr3_nt: TGTGCCAGCAGTGAATTGGTTGAGCAGTACTTC; cdr3_aa: CASSELVEQYF
v_call: TRBV5-1; j_call: TRBJ1-6; clone_size: .; d_call: .; cdr3_nt: TGCGCCAGCAGCTTGGGGGGGTTTAATTCACCCCTCCACTTT; cdr3_aa: CASSLGGFNSPLHF
v_call: TRBV18; j_call: TRBJ2-3; clone_size: .; d_call: .; cdr3_nt: TGTGCCAGCTCACCAAACGTCCGAGAAGTCGATACGCAGTATTTT; cdr3_aa: CASSPNVREVDTQYF
v_call: TRBV19; j_call: TRBJ1-5; clone_size: .; d_call: .; cdr3_nt: TGTGCCAGTAGTACGGGATCGACAAATCAGCCCCAGCATTTT; cdr3_aa: CASSTGSTNQPQHF
v_call: TRBV7-3; j_call: TRBJ1-2; clone_size: .; d_call: .; cdr3_nt: TGTGCCAGCAGCTTAAGCGGGGGCCCCCCCTATGGCTACACCTTC; cdr3_aa: CASSLSGGPPYGYTF
v_call: TRBV7-9; j_call: TRBJ2-3; clone_size: .; d_call: .; cdr3_nt: TGTGCCAGCAGCTGGGGGGGCACAGATACGCAGTATTTT; cdr3_aa: CASSWGGTDTQYF
v_call: TRBV14; j_call: TRBJ1-2; clone_size: .; d_call: .; cdr3_nt: TGTGCCAGCAGCCAAGGAGCCGGACGCTATGGCTACACCTTC; cdr3_aa: CASSQGAGRYGYTF
v_call: TRBV7-9; j_call: TRBJ1-6; clone_size: .; d_call: .; cdr3_nt: TGTGCCAGCAGCTCGTCGACAGGTTCTTCACCCCTCCACTTT; cdr3_aa: CASSSSTGSSPLHF
v_call: TRBV19; j_call: TRBJ1-1; clone_size: few; d_call: .; cdr3_nt: TGTGCCAGTAGTATACGTTTTGAGGCTTTCTTT; cdr3_aa: CASSIRFEAFF
v_call: TRBV18; j_call: TRBJ1-1; clone_size: .; d_call: .; cdr3_nt: TGTGCCAGCTCACCCCAGGGGATCCTGAACACTGAAGCTTTCTTT; cdr3_aa: CASSPQGILNTEAFF
v_call: TRBV7-3; j_call: TRBJ2-1; clone_size: .; d_call: .; cdr3_nt: TGTGCCAGCAGCTCTGGCAGTAGAAATGAGCAGTTCTTC; cdr3_aa: CASSSGSRNEQFF
v_call: TRBV28; j_call: TRBJ1-5; clone_size: .; d_call: .; cdr3_nt: TGTGCCAGCAGTTTACTCGCACGTCAGCCCCAGCATTTT; cdr3_aa: CASSLLARQPQHF
v_call: TRBV27; j_call: TRBJ1-5; clone_size: .; d_call: TRBD1; cdr3_nt: TGTGCCAGCAGAGCTGGACAGGCCACCAGTCAGCCCCAGCATTTT; cdr3_aa: CASRAGQATSQPQHF
v_call: TRBV7-2; j_call: TRBJ2-5; clone_size: .; d_call: TRBD1; cdr3_nt: TGTGCCAGCAGCCGGGACAGGATGGAGACCCAGTACTTC; cdr3_aa: CASSRDRMETQYF
v_call: TRBV11-2; j_call: TRBJ2-7; clone_size: .; d_call: .; cdr3_nt: TGTGCCAGCAGCTCGCGGGGAGGCGAGCAGTACTTC; cdr3_aa: CASSSRGGEQYF
v_call: TRBV24-1; j_call: TRBJ2-1; clone_size: .; d_call: TRBD1; cdr3_nt: TGTGCCACCAGTGATTTCCGGACAGGGGTGAAACTTTACAATGAGCAGTTCTTC; cdr3_aa: CATSDFRTGVKLYNEQFF
v_call: TRBV7-3; j_call: TRBJ2-3; clone_size: .; d_call: .; cdr3_nt: TGTGCCAGCAGCTTGGACAGCAACACAGATACGCAGTATTTT; cdr3_aa: CASSLDSNTDTQYF
v_call: TRBV11-2; j_call: TRBJ1-2; clone_size: .; d_call: TRBD1; cdr3_nt: TGTGCCAGCAGCAGCACAGGGGGCAACTATGGCTACACCTTC; cdr3_aa: CASSSTGGNYGYTF
v_call: TRBV29-1; j_call: TRBJ1-2; clone_size: .; d_call: .; cdr3_nt: TGCAGCGTTGAAGATCGGAATGGCTACACCTTC; cdr3_aa: CSVEDRNGYTF
v_call: TRBV5-1; j_call: TRBJ2-1; clone_size: .; d_call: TRBD2; cdr3_nt: TGCGCCAGCAGCTTGGGAACTAGCGGAGTCTACAATGAGCAGTTCTTC; cdr3_aa: CASSLGTSGVYNEQFF
v_call: TRBV5-1; j_call: TRBJ2-5; clone_size: .; d_call: TRBD2; cdr3_nt: TGCGCCAGCAGCCCAATAGCGGGAGAGACCCAGTACTTC; cdr3_aa: CASSPIAGETQYF
v_call: TRBV4-3; j_call: TRBJ1-1; clone_size: .; d_call: TRBD1; cdr3_nt: TGCGCCAGCAGCCAAGATCTACAGGGGATTATGAACACTGAAGCTTTCTTT; cdr3_aa: CASSQDLQGIMNTEAFF
v_call: TRBV6-5; j_call: TRBJ1-2; clone_size: .; d_call: TRBD1; cdr3_nt: TGTGCCAGCAGTTACTATCGGGACAGGGGAGGGTATGGCTACACCTTC; cdr3_aa: CASSYYRDRGGYGYTF
v_call: TRBV5-5; j_call: TRBJ2-7; clone_size: few; d_call: .; cdr3_nt: TGTGCCAGCAGCTTCAGAGGGATCTACGAGCAGTACTTC; cdr3_aa: CASSFRGIYEQYF
v_call: TRBV7-2; j_call: TRBJ2-6; clone_size: .; d_call: .; cdr3_nt: TGTGCCAGCAGCCCGCAGAGCTCTGGGGCCAACGTCCTGACTTTC; cdr3_aa: CASSPQSSGANVLTF
v_call: TRBV1; j_call: TRBJ2-3; clone_size: .; d_call: .; cdr3_nt: TGCACCAGCAGCCAAGCGGGGGGAACCACTCCCACAGATACGCAGTATTTT; cdr3_aa: CTSSQAGGTTPTDTQYF
v_call: TRBV5-1; j_call: TRBJ2-7; clone_size: once; d_call: .; cdr3_nt: TGCGCCAGCAGCTTGGCTGGCAGCTCCTACGAGCAGTACTTC; cdr3_aa: CASSLAGSSYEQYF
v_call: TRBV4-1; j_call: TRBJ2-7; clone_size: once; d_call: .; cdr3_nt: TGCGCCAGCCAGGGACATAGCTCCTACGAGCAGTACTTC; cdr3_aa: CASQGHSSYEQYF
v_call: TRBV27; j_call: TRBJ1-2; clone_size: .; d_call: .; cdr3_nt: TGTGCCAGCAGTTTTGGGATCAACTATGGCTACACCTTC; cdr3_aa: CASSFGINYGYTF